This TCR beta chain was identified during a study of CD8+CD57+ T cells in acquired aplastic anemia (dated by TCRdb to between 2017 and 2018). As for the study more broadly: A mean of approximately 3 ug of DNA, ranging from roughly 0.19 to 27.4 ug, was extracted from sorted CD4+ and CD8+ cells. CD8+CD57+ expansion was defined as a frequency above the mean frequency observed in healthy subjects. Results and caveats for the whole study, not just this receptor: No significant difference in CD8+ Simpson's diversity was found between patients and healthy controls (P=0.060). Although 25 to 30 CD8+ CDR3 sequences were shared by patients and controls, these sequences appeared highly expressed in patients and within the immunodominant clones of patients.

On this clonotype: Which antigen it targets is not known. Qualities for individual bases were not recorded, and no much larger clone is one base off.

The CDR3 runs 13 amino acids, cysteine and phenylalanine included. Left in the record is the CDR3 DNA by itself, 39 bases read in frame from the first base. Reading the germline V gene gives CDR1 SNHLY and CDR2 FYNNEI. Trimming removed 3 bases from V and 7 bases from J, leaving 12 bases between the germline ends. Profiling of TCR beta VDJ combinations and CDR3 sequences used genomic DNA as the template. An Illumina HiSeq 2000 was the platform used for TCR repertoire sequencing. The original methods were these. Repertoire assessment relied on Simpson's diversity index, CDR3 size and DJ length profiles, and TRBV/TRBJ rearrangement plots. Whichever DNA sequence was most abundant in the deep sequencing data was defined as the immunodominant clone. CDR3 amino acid sequences were screened for sharing across subjects and compared with published repertoires and the VDJdb database. The public sequencing data were trimmed at Q25 with fastp and processed into clonotypes with MiXCR by TCRdb, which kept only in-frame beta chains. Each CDR3 protein appears once, grouped with its most common genes and DNA. TCRdb, not the original authors, processed these V and J calls. The sample profile shows around 170,000 distinct CDR3 sequences; nearly 50% of them were found once. The ten largest clonotypes hold about 9.5% of the sample.

Flow cytometry had shown CD8+CD57+ cell expansion in the patients selected for sequencing. Severe acquired aplastic anemia was diagnosed in all patients according to International Study of Aplastic Anemia and Agranulocytosis and Camitta criteria. No therapy had been received by the patients at the time of blood sampling. TCR repertoires of sorted CD4+ and CD8+ blood T cells from severe aplastic anemia patients and healthy subjects were deep-sequenced in the study. Patients were enrolled under clinicaltrials.gov protocols 00001620, 01623167, 00001397, 00071045, 00081523 and 00961064 in the USA. Ficoll-Paque density gradient centrifugation was used to isolate peripheral blood mononuclear cells. CD4+ and CD8+ T cells were sorted by FACS or magnetic beads before DNA extraction.

Recombination linked TRBV2 to TRBJ1-2; matching of 6 bases hints at TRBD1 as the D gene. Sample: sorted CD4+, CD8+, or CD8+CD57+ T cells (not recorded which) from PBMCs. The TCR was taken from a human donor with aplastic anemia. The CDR3 loop reads CASSEAGVGGYTF. The base sequence is TGTGCCAGCAGTGAGGCAGGGGTCGGTGGCTACACCTTC.